This T cell receptor beta chain was sequenced during a study of beta chain features in type 1 diabetes. This clone has only a few counts. What it binds is unknown. The sequenced template was cDNA made from the entire isolated RNA. Data came from immunoSEQ multiplex PCR; TCRdb stores just in-frame clones and leaves some out. The profile shows approximately 100,000 clones, 25% to 30% of them singletons. The CDR3 length is 15 residues. Germline CDR1 reads SGHTS; CDR2 reads YDEGEE. Trimming at V came to 4 bases and at J to 7 bases, leaving 4 bases not matched to a gene. Study results and limitations: People with Type 1 diabetes carried modestly yet significantly shorter TCRB CDR3s in all four CD4+ subsets.

Sequenced material: central memory CD4+ T cells from blood. This sequence was found in a woman in her late teens or twenties with type 1 diabetes. The chain recombines TRBV5-8 with TRBJ2-1; 14 bases align to TRBD2. CDR3 DNA: TGTGCCAGCAGCCGGGGGACTAGCGGGAGAAATGAGCAGTTCTTC. It yields the protein CASSRGTSGRNEQFF.